The entry below describes one T cell receptor beta chain. The antigen remains undetermined. This CDR3 has 14 residues. Germline assignment: CDR1 WSHSY and CDR2 SAAADI. V lost 4 bases and J lost 6; bases outside the gene matches: 7. MiXCR, applied by TCRdb to the 5' RACE reads, yields one record per CDR3 protein. The sample records roughly 180,000 distinct CDR3 sequences, roughly 13% being singletons. The data were taken from a study of CD8 T cells in ankylosing spondylitis. Findings and limits, study-wide: Within matched ankylosing spondylitis synovial fluid, disease-linked clones were reportedly significantly enriched. In synovial fluid and blood from reactive arthritis, some motif variants were previously reported.

This clonotype was sampled from a male donor with ankylosing spondylitis or in good health (not recorded which). Material for sequencing was blood, either unsorted or a sorted T cell fraction (not recorded which). The J gene is TRBJ2-7, the V gene TRBV10-2; 9 bases agree with TRBD2. Here the CDR3 reads CASSVLAGTSEQYF. CDR3 sequence (DNA): TGCGCCAGCAGTGTGCTAGCGGGAACCTCCGAGCAGTACTTC.